Listed here are 17 T cell receptor beta chains from one sample, sequenced in a study of blood T cell repertoires in COVID-19. Assay: immunoSEQ multiplex PCR; the TCRdb copy retains only in-frame clones and omits some. The profile covers some 150,000 clones, with 79% appearing a single time and 5% taken by the ten largest. Specimen: peripheral blood. The receptors come from a woman in her seventies with COVID-19, enrolled during active disease.

The chain is built from TRBV4-1 and TRBJ2-7; tentatively, D is TRBD2 (7 bases). Germline V gives CDR1 MGHRA, CDR2 YSYEKL. V gave up 4 bases and J gave up 2 bases, with 18 bases separating them. This CDR3 region has 16 residues. The CDR3, as DNA: TGCGCCAGCAGCCTCATTACGGGGGGCCGGGCCTACGAGCAGTACTTC. It encodes CASSLITGGRAYEQYF.

This clone turned up a few times. Other DNA sequences in the sample encode the same CDR3. The gene calls are TRBV7-2 and TRBJ2-3, with D perhaps TRBD1 (6 bases). This CDR3 is built from 15 residues. Trimming removed 3 bases at V and 1 base at J, with 11 bases between. Germline values: CDR1 SGHTA, CDR2 FQGNSA. The CDR3 DNA sequence: TGTGCCAGCAGCTTGGGGGCAGGGGGCACAGATACGCAGTATTTT. This sequence encodes CASSLGAGGTDTQYF.

V is TRBV6-2 or TRBV6-3 and J is TRBJ1-1; D ambiguous. The germline V and J ends were trimmed by 2 bases and 1 base, with 8 bases remaining between them. The CDR3 totals 14 residues. The germline CDR1 and CDR2 sequences are MNHEY and SVGEGT. CDR3 in amino acids: CASSYEDSNTEAFF. CDR3 sequence (DNA): TGTGCCAGCAGTTACGAGGATTCGAACACTGAAGCTTTCTTT.

This chain links TRBV5-1 with TRBJ1-1; 7 nucleotides line up with TRBD1. V was pared by 4 bases and J by 11 bases, with 14 bases of the junction left unmatched. The CDR3 extends over 14 amino acids. Germline CDR1 SGHRS, CDR2 YFSETQ. The CDR3 is CASSPGHDRVWAFF. The CDR3 DNA follows: TGCGCCAGCAGCCCGGGACACGACAGGGTTTGGGCTTTCTTT.

This rearrangement joins TRBV3-1 (or the pseudogene TRBV3-2) to TRBJ1-1; D might be TRBD1 (5 bases). The CDR3 covers 13 residues. Germline CDR1 and CDR2: LGHDT and YNNKEL (reference sequence). V gave up 4 bases and J gave up 8 bases, with 14 bases separating them. The CDR3 bases are TGTGCCAGCAGCCGCGGGGGGGGTTTCGAAGCTTTCTTT. Residues: CASSRGGGFEAFF.

The CDR3 region is CASGLVLLPGVAGGERTDTQYF. In DNA, the CDR3 is TGTGCTAGTGGTTTGGTCCTCTTACCAGGAGTTGCAGGGGGCGAGAGGACAGATACGCAGTATTTT. The chain recombines TRBV12-5 with TRBJ2-3, with TRBD1 matching over 8 bases. J was trimmed by 3 bases and V by 0 bases; bases with no gene match: 23. The CDR3 is made up of 22 amino acids. Looked up from germline, CDR1 is LGHNT and CDR2 is FRNRAP.

V and J are TRBV28 and TRBJ1-2, with a possible D match to TRBD1 (5 bases). With 1 base removed from V and 1 base from J, the gap between germline ends came to 13 bases. Germline assignment: CDR1 MDHEN and CDR2 SYDVKM. The CDR3 has 16 amino acids. The CDR3: CASSLSRAKLNYGYTF. The CDR3 DNA sequence: TGTGCCAGCAGTTTATCCAGGGCGAAACTTAACTATGGCTACACCTTC.

V gene TRBV27 combines with J gene TRBJ2-1, with TRBD2 matching 11 bases. Germline V gene data show CDR1 as MNHEY and CDR2 as SMNVEV (reference sequence). The CDR3 spans 16 residues. Trimming removed 6 bases from V and 4 bases from J; junction bases left unmatched: 8. DNA for the CDR3: TGTGCCAGCAGGACCTCGACTAGCGGGGAATACAATGAGCAGTTCTTC. Protein product: CASRTSTSGEYNEQFF.

The rearrangement joins TRBV11-3 to TRBJ2-7; possible D gene TRBD2, 6 bases. The germline V gene has CDR1 SGHNT and CDR2 YENEEA. CDR3 size: 13 residues. The germline V and J ends were trimmed by 2 bases and 7 bases, with 12 bases remaining between them. In nucleotides, the CDR3 is TGTGCCAGCAGCTTATCCCCCCGGGGGGAGCAGTACTTC. It specifies CASSLSPRGEQYF.

The V gene is TRBV28, the J gene TRBJ1-1; 10 bases are shared with TRBD1. The ends lost 4 bases at V and 4 bases at J; junction bases unmatched: 21. Per the germline V gene, CDR1 is MDHEN and CDR2 is SYDVKM. The CDR3 contains 20 residues. The CDR3 spells CASSSSGLGTGVGLGTEAFF. The CDR3 bases are TGTGCCAGCAGTTCCTCCGGCCTCGGGACAGGGGTTGGATTGGGCACTGAAGCTTTCTTT. Full variable domain (missing parts from reference TRBV28 and TRBJ1-1): DVKVTQSSRYLVKRTGEKVFLECVQDMDHENMFWYRQDPGLGLRLIYFSYDVKMKEKGDIPEGYSVSREKKERFSLILESASTNQTSMYLCASSSSGLGTGVGLGTEAFFGQGTRLTVV.

The CDR3 loop reads CASGTGDVANGYTF. The CDR3 DNA sequence: TGCGCCAGCGGGACAGGTGATGTGGCAAATGGCTACACCTTC. The chain carries TRBV5-1 and TRBJ1-2; 8 bases line up with TRBD1. Trimming at V came to 7 bases and at J to 6 bases, leaving 11 bases not matched to a gene. Per the germline V gene, CDR1 is SGHRS and CDR2 is YFSETQ. The CDR3 totals 14 residues.

The V call is TRBV27, the J call TRBJ2-7, with 8 bases that match TRBD2. V shed 5 bases and J 2 bases; nucleotides not matched to a gene: 8. This CDR3 has 15 residues. Germline CDR1 is MNHEY and CDR2 is SMNVEV (reference sequence). CDR3: CASSLVAGYTYEQYF. In DNA form, the CDR3 reads TGTGCCAGCAGTCTTGTAGCGGGGTACACCTACGAGCAGTACTTC.

J is TRBJ1-6 and V is TRBV19, with D perhaps matching TRBD1 (5 bases). The CDR3 length is 16 residues. Trimming cost V 0 bases and J 6 bases, with 12 bases left between them. Per the germline V gene, CDR1 is LNHDA and CDR2 is SQIVND (reference sequence). The CDR3, as DNA: TGTGCCAGTAGTATAGAAGGACACAAACTTAATTCACCCCTCCACTTT. Encoded protein: CASSIEGHKLNSPLHF.

V gene TRBV21-1 combines with J gene TRBJ1-2; the table assigns TRBD1, which was not confirmed against the DNA. TRBV21-1 is flagged as a pseudogene. The CDR3 spans 16 residues. The CDR3 region is CASSKVPGQTNYGYTF. CDR3 DNA sequence: TGTGCCAGCAGCAAGGTCCCGGGACAAACTAACTATGGCTACACCTTC.

This chain uses TRBV14 with TRBJ2-3; 10 nucleotides align to TRBD1. V shed 5 bases and J 7 bases; nucleotides not matched to a gene: 3. Germline V gene lookup returns CDR1 SGHDN and CDR2 FVKESK. This CDR3 has 13 residues. In nucleotides, the CDR3 is TGTGCCAGCAGCAGACAGGGGGCGTATACGCAGTATTTT. Residues: CASSRQGAYTQYF.

V and J are TRBV15 and TRBJ1-2; D gene uncertain. Germline loops: CDR1 LNHNV, CDR2 YYDKDF (reference sequence). CDR3 length: 13 residues. V was shortened by 1 base and J by 2 bases, with 5 bases between the two germline ends. The CDR3 DNA follows: TGTGCCACCAGCAGAGGAGGGAACTATGGCTACACCTTC. Its protein is CATSRGGNYGYTF.

This clone was counted many times. V and J are TRBV11-2 and TRBJ2-1; D possibly corresponds to TRBD1 (5 bases). The CDR3 consists of 17 residues. Trimming stripped 1 base from V and 2 bases from J, with 15 bases between. Germline V gives CDR1 SGHAT, CDR2 FQNNGV. This CDR3 is CASSLVAVTGTYNEQFF. For the CDR3, the DNA is TGTGCCAGCAGCTTAGTTGCGGTAACAGGAACCTACAATGAGCAGTTCTTC.